The rows below give T cell receptor beta chains drawn from one sample of a study of T cell responses to AZD1222 COVID-19 vaccine. Generated by immunoSEQ multiplex PCR, the TCRdb table keeps only in-frame clones and is missing some. The sample includes around 80,000 clones, roughly 90% of them seen just once. The material was peripheral blood, obtained on day 0 of AZD1222 vaccination. The receptors derive from an adult in good health. CDR3s include the opening cysteine and the closing phenylalanine or tryptophan. D genes are given only for firm matches. Rows give clone size only sometimes, using once, few, many, or a class for an expanded clone.

clone size	J gene	D gene	V gene	CDR3 DNA	CDR3 protein
-	TRBJ2-3	TRBD2	TRBV5-4	TGTGCCACTCAGCGGGGGCTGGATACGCAGTATTTT	CATQRGLDTQYF
-	TRBJ2-7	-	TRBV4-1	TGCGCCAGCAGCCAAGCCCGAACCGACGGAACCTACGAGCAGTACTTC	CASSQARTDGTYEQYF
-	TRBJ1-1	-	TRBV7-3	TGTGCCAGCAGCTTAAGGGCCGCTCCAGGGAGAATAATGAACACTGAAGCTTTCTTT	CASSLRAAPGRIMNTEAFF
-	TRBJ2-5	-	TRBV2	TGTGCCAGCGCCCCCCTAGGTAAAGAGACCCAGTACTTC	CASAPLGKETQYF
-	TRBJ2-5	-	TRBV3-1/TRBV3-2	TGTGCCAGCAGCCGGGGGTGGGGAGAGACCCAGTACTTC	CASSRGWGETQYF
-	TRBJ2-3	-	TRBV20-1	TGCAGTGCTAGTCTCCCCGAGGGAATAGATACGCAGTATTTT	CSASLPEGIDTQYF
few	TRBJ1-1	TRBD1	TRBV6-5	TGTGCCGTTCGTCGGGACAGAAACACTGAAGCTTTCTTT	CAVRRDRNTEAFF
-	TRBJ1-2	-	TRBV28	TGTGCCAGCAGTTCAAACCCGACTAACTATGGCTACACCTTC	CASSSNPTNYGYTF
-	TRBJ1-2	-	TRBV7-2	TGTGCCAGCAGCCCACGGGGTAACTATGGCTACACCTTC	CASSPRGNYGYTF
-	TRBJ1-1	TRBD1	TRBV18	TGTGCCAGCTCAAGGACAGGGGGGACTGAAGCTTTCTTT	CASSRTGGTEAFF
-	TRBJ2-7	-	TRBV7-8	TGTGCCAGCAGCCACCCCAGCTACGAGCAGTACTTC	CASSHPSYEQYF
-	TRBJ2-5	TRBD1	TRBV6-5	TGTGCCAGCTCGCTGACAGGGCGACAGACCCAGTACTTC	CASSLTGRQTQYF
-	TRBJ2-5	-	TRBV5-1	TGCGCCAGCAGCCTTCCGACAGGTCTTGGGGAGACCCAGTACTTC	CASSLPTGLGETQYF
-	TRBJ1-2	-	TRBV2	TGTGCCAGCGATATGACAGCTAACTATGGCTACACCTTC	CASDMTANYGYTF
-	TRBJ2-1	-	TRBV14	TGTGCCAGCAGCCGGGGGTGGAATGAGCAGTTCTTC	CASSRGWNEQFF
-	TRBJ1-2	-	TRBV3-1/TRBV3-2	TGTGCCAGCAGCCAAGATCGATTCGGACAGAACTATGGCTACACCTTC	CASSQDRFGQNYGYTF